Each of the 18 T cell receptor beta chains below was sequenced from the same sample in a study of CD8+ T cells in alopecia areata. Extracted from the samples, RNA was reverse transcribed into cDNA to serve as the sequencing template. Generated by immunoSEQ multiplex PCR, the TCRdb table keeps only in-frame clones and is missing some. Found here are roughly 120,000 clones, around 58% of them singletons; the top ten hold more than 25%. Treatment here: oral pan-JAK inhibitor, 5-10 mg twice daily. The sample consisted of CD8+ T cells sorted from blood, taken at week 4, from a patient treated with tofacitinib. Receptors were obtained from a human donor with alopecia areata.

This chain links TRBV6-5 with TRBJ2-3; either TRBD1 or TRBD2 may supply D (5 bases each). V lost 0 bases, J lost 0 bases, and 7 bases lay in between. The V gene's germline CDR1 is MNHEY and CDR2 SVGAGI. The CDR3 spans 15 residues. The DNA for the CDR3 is TGTGCCAGCAGTTACTCATGGGACAGCACAGATACGCAGTATTTT. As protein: CASSYSWDSTDTQYF.

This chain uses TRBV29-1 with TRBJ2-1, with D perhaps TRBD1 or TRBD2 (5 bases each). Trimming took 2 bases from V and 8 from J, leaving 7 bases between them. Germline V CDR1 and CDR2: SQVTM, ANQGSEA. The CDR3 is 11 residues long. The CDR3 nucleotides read TGCAGCGTTGAAAGGGACGATGAGCAGTTCTTC. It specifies CSVERDDEQFF.

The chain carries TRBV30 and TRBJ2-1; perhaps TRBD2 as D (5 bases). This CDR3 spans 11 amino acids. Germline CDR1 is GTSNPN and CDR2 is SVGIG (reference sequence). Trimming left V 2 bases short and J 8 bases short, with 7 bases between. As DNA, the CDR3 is TGTGCCTGGAGTCCCGGGGATGAGCAGTTCTTC. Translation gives CAWSPGDEQFF.

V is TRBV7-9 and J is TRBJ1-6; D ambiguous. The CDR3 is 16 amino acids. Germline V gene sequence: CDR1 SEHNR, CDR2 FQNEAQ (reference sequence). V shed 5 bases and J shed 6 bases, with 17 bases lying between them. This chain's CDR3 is CASSPRSQTSNSPLHF. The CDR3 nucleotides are TGTGCCAGCAGCCCCCGCTCCCAGACGTCTAATTCACCCCTCCACTTT.

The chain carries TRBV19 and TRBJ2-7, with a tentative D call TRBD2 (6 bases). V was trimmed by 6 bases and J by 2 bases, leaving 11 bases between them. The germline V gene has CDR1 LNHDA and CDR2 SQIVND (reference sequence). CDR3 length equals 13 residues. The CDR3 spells CASSLALAYEQYF. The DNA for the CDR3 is TGTGCCAGTAGCCTAGCGTTGGCCTACGAGCAGTACTTC. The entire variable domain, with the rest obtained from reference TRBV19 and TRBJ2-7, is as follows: DGGITQSPKYLFRKEGQNVTLSCEQNLNHDAMYWYRQDPGQGLRLIYYSQIVNDFQKGDIAEGYSVSREKKESFPLTVTSAQKNPTAFYLCASSLALAYEQYFGPGTRLTVT.

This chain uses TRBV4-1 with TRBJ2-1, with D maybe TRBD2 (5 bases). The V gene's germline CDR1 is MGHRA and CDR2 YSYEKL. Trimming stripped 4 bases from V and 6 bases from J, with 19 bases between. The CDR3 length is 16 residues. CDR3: CASSPEGRSTFNEQFF. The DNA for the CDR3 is TGCGCCAGCAGCCCTGAGGGCAGGAGCACCTTCAATGAGCAGTTCTTC.

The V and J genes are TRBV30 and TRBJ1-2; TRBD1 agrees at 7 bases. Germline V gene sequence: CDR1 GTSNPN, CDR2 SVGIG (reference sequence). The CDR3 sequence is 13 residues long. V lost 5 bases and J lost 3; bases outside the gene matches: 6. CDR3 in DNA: TGTGCCTGGGGGGACAGAAACGACTATGGCTACACCTTC. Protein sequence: CAWGDRNDYGYTF.

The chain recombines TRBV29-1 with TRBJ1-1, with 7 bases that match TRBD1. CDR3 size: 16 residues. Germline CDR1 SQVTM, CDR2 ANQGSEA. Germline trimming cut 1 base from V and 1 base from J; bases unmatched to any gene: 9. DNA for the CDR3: TGCAGCGTTGAAGGGGAAGGCAGGGGGAGGAACACTGAAGCTTTCTTT. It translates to CSVEGEGRGRNTEAFF.

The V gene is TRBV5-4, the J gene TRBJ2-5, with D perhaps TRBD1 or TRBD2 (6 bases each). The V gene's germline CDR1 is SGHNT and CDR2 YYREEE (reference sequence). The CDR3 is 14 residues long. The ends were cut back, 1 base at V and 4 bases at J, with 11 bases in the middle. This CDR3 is CASSLWGALETQYF. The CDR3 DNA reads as TGTGCCAGCAGCTTGTGGGGGGCCCTAGAGACCCAGTACTTC. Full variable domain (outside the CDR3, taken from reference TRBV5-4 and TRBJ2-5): ETGVTQSPTHLIKTRGQQVTLRCSSQSGHNTVSWYQQALGQGPQFIFQYYREEENGRGNFPPRFSGLQFPNYSSELNVNALELDDSALYLCASSLWGALETQYFGPGTRLLVL.

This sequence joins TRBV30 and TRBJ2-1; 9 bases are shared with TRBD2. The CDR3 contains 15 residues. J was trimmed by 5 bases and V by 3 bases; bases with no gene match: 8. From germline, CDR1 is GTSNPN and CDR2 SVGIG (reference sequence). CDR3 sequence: CAWSSLAGGDNEQFF. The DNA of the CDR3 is TGTGCCTGGAGCTCGTTGGCGGGGGGGGACAATGAGCAGTTCTTC.

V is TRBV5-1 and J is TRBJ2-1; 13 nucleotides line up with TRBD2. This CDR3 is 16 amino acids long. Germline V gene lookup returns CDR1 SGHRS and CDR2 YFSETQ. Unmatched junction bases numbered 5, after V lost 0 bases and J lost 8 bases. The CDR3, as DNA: TGCGCCAGCAGCTTGGACGTGACTAGCGGGGGGCATGAGCAGTTCTTC. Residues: CASSLDVTSGGHEQFF. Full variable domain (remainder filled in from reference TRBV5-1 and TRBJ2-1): KAGVTQTPRYLIKTRGQQVTLSCSPISGHRSVSWYQQTPGQGLQFLFEYFSETQRNKGNFPGRFSGRQFSNSRSEMNVSTLELGDSALYLCASSLDVTSGGHEQFFGPGTRLTVL.

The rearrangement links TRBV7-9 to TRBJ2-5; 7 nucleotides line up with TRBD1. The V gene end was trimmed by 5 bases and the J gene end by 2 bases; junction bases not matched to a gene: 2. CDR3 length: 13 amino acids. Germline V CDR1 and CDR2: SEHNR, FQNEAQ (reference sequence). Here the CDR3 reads CASSPGQQETQYF. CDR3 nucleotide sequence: TGTGCCAGCAGCCCGGGACAGCAAGAGACCCAGTACTTC.

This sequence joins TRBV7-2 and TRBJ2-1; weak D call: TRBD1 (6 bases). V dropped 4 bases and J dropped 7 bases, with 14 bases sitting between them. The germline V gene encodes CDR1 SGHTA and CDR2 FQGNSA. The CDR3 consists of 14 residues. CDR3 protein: CASSSNRALNEQFF. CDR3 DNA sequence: TGTGCCAGCAGCTCGAACAGGGCGTTGAATGAGCAGTTCTTC.

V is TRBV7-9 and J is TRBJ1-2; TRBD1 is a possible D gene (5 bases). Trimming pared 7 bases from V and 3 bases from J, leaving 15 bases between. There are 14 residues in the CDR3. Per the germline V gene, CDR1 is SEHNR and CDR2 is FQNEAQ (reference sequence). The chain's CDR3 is CASTRLGDHYGYTF. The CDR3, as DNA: TGTGCCAGCACTAGGCTCGGGGACCACTATGGCTACACCTTC.

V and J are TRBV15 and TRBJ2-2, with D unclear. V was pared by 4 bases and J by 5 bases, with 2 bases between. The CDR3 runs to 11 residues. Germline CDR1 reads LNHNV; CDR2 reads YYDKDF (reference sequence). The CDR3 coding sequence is TGTGCCACCAGCATAACCGGGGAGCTGTTTTTT. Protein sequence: CATSITGELFF.

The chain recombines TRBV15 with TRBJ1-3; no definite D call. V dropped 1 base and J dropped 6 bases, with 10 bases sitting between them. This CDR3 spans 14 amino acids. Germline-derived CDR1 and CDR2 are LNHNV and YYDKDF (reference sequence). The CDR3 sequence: CATSRARVTNTIYF. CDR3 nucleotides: TGTGCCACCAGCAGAGCGAGGGTTACAAACACCATATATTTT.

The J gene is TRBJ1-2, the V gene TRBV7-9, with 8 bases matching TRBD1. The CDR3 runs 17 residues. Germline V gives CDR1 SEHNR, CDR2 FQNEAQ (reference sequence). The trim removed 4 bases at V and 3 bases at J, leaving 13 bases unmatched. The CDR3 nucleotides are TGTGCCAGCAGCTCCCCTTCGCCGCAGGGGGCAGACTATGGCTACACCTTC. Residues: CASSSPSPQGADYGYTF.

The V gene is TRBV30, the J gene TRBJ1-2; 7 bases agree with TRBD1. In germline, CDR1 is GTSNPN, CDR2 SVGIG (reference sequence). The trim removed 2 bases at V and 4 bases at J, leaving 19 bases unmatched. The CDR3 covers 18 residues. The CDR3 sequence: CAWSPQGDLTYIRYGYTF. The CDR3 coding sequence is TGTGCCTGGAGTCCCCAGGGGGATCTGACCTATATCCGCTATGGCTACACCTTC.